The rows below give T cell receptor beta chains drawn from one sample of a study of CXCR3-negative and CXCR3-positive naive CD8 T cells. From the 5' RACE reads, TCRdb lists one entry per CDR3 protein and no DNA. The specimen's table records 150,000 or so distinct CDR3 sequences. Specimen: naive CXCR3- CD8+ T cells from blood. The receptor source for this set is a human donor in good health. Some clones in this sample may be carry-over from other donors' samples. Each CDR3 is given with its conserved first and last residue.

v_gene	j_gene	CDR3aa
TRBV6-5	TRBJ1-5	CASSRTTGPNQPQHF
TRBV6-2/TRBV6-3	TRBJ1-1	CASRPDRGVNTEAFF
TRBV6-1	TRBJ2-7	CASRATGQIQIYEQYF
TRBV7-6	TRBJ2-1	CASRTGVEQFF
TRBV7-9	TRBJ1-5	CASSGVDSNQPQHF
TRBV12-3/TRBV12-4	TRBJ2-5	CASSAPAGQETQYF
TRBV20-1	TRBJ2-4	CSARDPWRVAKNIQYF
TRBV5-4	TRBJ2-2	CAVTSPGAPSGTGELFF
TRBV28	TRBJ2-1	CASSLSIGSLAGNEQFF
TRBV28	TRBJ1-5	CASSLRTDDSNQPQHF
TRBV20-1	TRBJ2-7	CSAPGPGYEQYF
TRBV29-1	TRBJ2-1	CSQAGRDNEQFF
TRBV12-3/TRBV12-4	TRBJ2-7	CASSFPGSSYEQYF
TRBV28	TRBJ2-1	CASSLALRGGSSYNEQFF
TRBV28	TRBJ2-1	CASSLYSGGRYNEQFF
TRBV7-9	TRBJ2-6	CASSLAPQPSGANVLTF
TRBV7-8	TRBJ1-1	CASSWRTRGNTEAFF
TRBV29-1	TRBJ1-3	CSARTEVGNTIYF
TRBV7-2	TRBJ2-5	CASSFLATGETQYF
TRBV7-3	TRBJ1-5	CASSFTCQPQHF
TRBV7-8	TRBJ2-2	CASSLIEGAITGELFF
TRBV5-4	TRBJ2-7	CASSPQSSYEQYF
TRBV29-1	TRBJ1-6	CSVVEVPEKEDHNSPLHF